This T cell receptor (beta chain) emerged from a study of blood T cell repertoires in COVID-19 (dated by TCRdb to about 2020). As for the study more broadly: Samples covering the acute and convalescent phases of COVID-19 were provided by collaborators in the United States, Italy and Spain. The samples were drawn from two sources: the first 160 participants of the ongoing ImmuneRACE study, and fewer than 1,500 subjects contributed by 6 global collaborators. Nearly every sample came with metadata listing a de-identified subject ID, COVID-19 status, age in years and sex. The dataset comprised deeply sampled blood TCRbeta repertoires from subjects exposed to, actively infected with, or recovered from COVID-19. A freely available public database, intended as a resource for researchers studying the immune response to SARS-CoV-2, is where the repertoires were released. HLA class I and class II types, where available, came from metadata supplied by the sample provider rather than from assay-based typing. The prospective study material was composed of cDNA or gDNA derived from T cells, B-cell-depleted T cells, or PBMCs. What the research found in general, with its limitations: How much clinical and demographic metadata was included differed by source and by participant, and the metadata was provided uncurated.

Taken from cysteine to phenylalanine, the CDR3 has 12 residues. Solely the CDR3 DNA is kept, with 36 bases framed from the first base. The junction shows trimming of 7 bases on V and 1 base on J, plus 9 bases between the germline ends. From the germline V gene, CDR1 is SGHRS and CDR2 is YFSETQ. TCRbeta CDR3 regions were amplified from genomic DNA by means of the immunoSEQ Assay, a bias-controlled multiplex PCR. The published analysis was carried out like this. The number of nucleated cells in each sample was estimated from the amplification of reference gene primers within the assay. Sequence reads were collapsed and filtered to measure the absolute abundance of every unique TCRbeta CDR3 rearrangement. Productive Simpson clonality was computed per sample as the square root of Simpson's diversity index over productive rearrangements. TCRdb provides this immuneACCESS table in a form limited to in-frame rearrangements. Some clones are lacking; in checked studies, under half of them reflect an unresolved V gene, and why the rest are absent is not known. V, J and clone size are taken as reported in that table, and D and trimming were inferred from the DNA itself. In all, the sample holds about 190,000 clones, and about 88% of those were seen once. The leading ten clones occupy around 1.2% of the sample.

In the case of this clone: No antigen is known for it. Base quality data are lacking; no much larger clone is found one base away.

Collaborating institutions collected whole blood in K2EDTA tubes following their own protocols. For TCRbeta analysis, collaborator samples were shipped as frozen whole blood, as isolated PBMCs, or as DNA extracted from either sample type. Here the chain combines TRBV5-1 and TRBJ2-7, and the D gene may be TRBD2, 5 bases matching. Sequenced material: peripheral blood. The sequence was obtained from a man aged 25 to 40 with acute or convalescent COVID-19. Here the CDR3 is given as CASVGVSYEQYF. The DNA sequence reads TGCGCCAGCGTCGGGGTTTCCTACGAGCAGTACTTC.